Following are 5 T cell receptor beta chains from one sample sequenced in a study of T-cell memory formation after mild COVID-19. From the 5' RACE reads, TCRdb called clonotypes with MiXCR, one entry per CDR3 protein. The sample lists approximately 240,000 distinct CDR3 sequences, around 17% seen once, with around 3.4% in the top ten. Sequenced input: PBMCs or a T cell subset sorted from them (not recorded which). These receptors came from a man aged 18 to 29 who had mild COVID-19 (a few samples of this study predate the infection). Cell type and time point are not known.

The rearrangement links TRBV6-2 or TRBV6-3 to TRBJ1-5; the D gene is possibly TRBD1 (5 bases). V was shortened by 6 bases and J by 0 bases, with 21 bases between the two germline ends. The CDR3 consists of 18 residues. The germline V gene has CDR1 MNHEY and CDR2 SVGEGT. The chain's CDR3 is CASRGPPEQTYSNQPQHF. CDR3 bases: TGTGCCAGCAGGGGACCCCCCGAGCAGACATATAGCAATCAGCCCCAGCATTTT.

This clonotype was counted only a few times. The gene calls are TRBV20-1 and TRBJ1-1, with D maybe TRBD1 (6 bases). Germline CDR1 reads DFQATT; CDR2 reads SNEGSKA (reference sequence). V shed 4 bases and J shed 5 bases, with 20 bases lying between them. The CDR3 sequence is 15 residues long. The CDR3: CSATDPRGGHTEAFF. CDR3 bases: TGCAGTGCTACAGATCCTCGTGGGGGCCATACTGAAGCTTTCTTT.

The sample holds one count of this clonotype. The chain combines TRBV6-5 with TRBJ1-5, with a tentative D call TRBD1 (5 bases). Trimming left V 5 bases short and J 3 bases short, with 8 bases between. Germline CDR1 reads MNHEY; CDR2 reads SVGAGI. This CDR3 contains 13 residues. The CDR3 region has the DNA TGTGCCAGCAGTACACAGGTCAATCAGCCCCAGCATTTT. It yields the protein CASSTQVNQPQHF.

This chain connects TRBV4-1 to TRBJ1-2; D uncertain. The CDR3 sequence is 17 residues long. V was shortened by 0 bases and J by 4 bases, with 18 bases between the two germline ends. Per germline, CDR1 MGHRA and CDR2 YSYEKL. The DNA for the CDR3 is TGCGCCAGCAGCCAAGAATCGGTCGGGTTCCTTCCCTATGGCTACACCTTC. Translated, it gives CASSQESVGFLPYGYTF.

This clonotype was observed a handful of times. J is TRBJ2-1 and V is TRBV6-2 or TRBV6-3; 8 bases match TRBD2. This CDR3 contains 16 residues. From germline, CDR1 is MNHEY and CDR2 SVGEGT. The J segment lost 8 bases and the V segment lost 2 bases, leaving 11 bases of the junction unmatched. The CDR3: CASSYERGGTRDEQFF. The CDR3 DNA follows: TGTGCCAGCAGTTACGAACGGGGGGGTACTAGGGATGAGCAGTTCTTC.